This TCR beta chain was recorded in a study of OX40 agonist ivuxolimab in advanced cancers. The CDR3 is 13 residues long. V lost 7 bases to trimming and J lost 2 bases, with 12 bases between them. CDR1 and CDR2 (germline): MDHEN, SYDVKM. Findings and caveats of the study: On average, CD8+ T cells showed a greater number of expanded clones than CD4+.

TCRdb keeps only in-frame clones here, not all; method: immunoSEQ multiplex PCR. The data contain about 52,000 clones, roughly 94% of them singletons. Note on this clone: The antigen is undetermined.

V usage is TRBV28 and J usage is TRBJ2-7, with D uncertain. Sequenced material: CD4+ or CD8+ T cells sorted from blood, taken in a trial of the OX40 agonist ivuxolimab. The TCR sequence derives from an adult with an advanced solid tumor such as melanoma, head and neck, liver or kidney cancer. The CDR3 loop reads CASTPGNPYEQYF. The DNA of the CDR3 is TGTGCCAGCACCCCTGGTAATCCCTACGAGCAGTACTTC.